This TCR beta chain originates from a study of cytomegalovirus exposure and HLA in healthy donors. The CDR3 is 14 residues long. The junction had 7 bases not matched to a gene; V was cut back by 5 bases and J by 5 bases. From germline, CDR1 is SEHNR and CDR2 FQNEAQ (reference sequence). The table came from immunoSEQ multiplex PCR; TCRdb's copy has only in-frame clones and leaves some out. The sample records 150,000 to 180,000 clones, around 83% being singletons. This TCR was recovered from a human donor in good health. Sequenced material: PBMCs. The rearrangement links TRBV7-9 to TRBJ2-5; 8 bases align to TRBD1. The CDR3 spells CASSPGQGGETQYF. For the CDR3, the DNA is TGTGCCAGCAGCCCAGGACAGGGTGGTGAGACCCAGTACTTC.